This T cell receptor beta chain was sequenced during a study of T cell responses to AZD1222 COVID-19 vaccine. On this clone: No antigen is known for it.

The study, taken as a whole, reports: Only after the peak T cell response were repertoires sampled. Spike-specific TCR breadth and depth grew following two AZD1222 doses.

In germline, CDR1 is MRHNA, CDR2 SNTAGT. Trimming left V 6 bases short and J 7 bases short, with 15 bases between. The CDR3 runs to 14 residues. The repertoire was sequenced with immunoSEQ multiplex PCR; TCRdb's copy has only in-frame clones and lacks some. The top ten clones hold roughly a quarter of a sample with 150,000 to 200,000 clones, about 88% of them seen once. The sample was peripheral blood, taken 28 days after the second AZD1222 dose. The chain carries TRBV6-4 and TRBJ2-2; D ambiguous. This TCR was sampled from an adult who received the AZD1222 COVID-19 vaccine. The CDR3, as DNA: TGTGCCAGCAGACTTACAGAAAACGGCGGGGAGCTGTTTTTT. Encoded protein: CASRLTENGGELFF.